This entry concerns a single T cell receptor beta chain. Antigen unknown. One entry per CDR3 protein, called by TCRdb with MiXCR from the 5' RACE reads. The repertoire holds more than 250,000 distinct CDR3 sequences, with about a sixth as singletons. The data stem from a study of T-cell memory formation after mild COVID-19. Findings and limits, study-wide: CD4/CD8 balance held among clones contracting day 15 to 85, and later expanders leaned CD4+. In pre-infection memory, a portion of responding clones appeared, which suggested that cross-reactive memory joined.

Input material: PBMCs or a T cell subset sorted from them (not recorded which). The sequence was collected from a man between 18 and 35 years old who had mild COVID-19 (a few samples of this study predate the infection). Cell type and time point are not known.

The CDR3 region has the DNA TGCGCCAGCAGCTTGGCGGCATTGAGCCCAGATACGCAGTATTTT. Translating gives CASSLAALSPDTQYF. This sequence joins TRBV5-1 and TRBJ2-3; D is unclear. The CDR3 contains 15 residues. Trimming cost V 0 bases and J 4 bases, with 12 bases left between them. Germline V gene sequence: CDR1 SGHRS, CDR2 YFSETQ.